This T cell receptor beta chain was sequenced during a study of T cell repertoires in cytomegalovirus infection (dated by TCRdb to about 2019). Some background on the complete study: Peptide stimulations targeted recently identified HLA-C-restricted CMV epitopes, whose presentation resists viral immunomodulation, together with well-studied HLA-B-restricted epitopes. Donor HLA type was relevant to the analysis, as public TCR beta signatures indicated carriage of CMV infection together with the matching HLA type. Findings and caveats that apply to the study as a whole: Carriers of CMV infection plus the relevant HLA type were discriminated by the cumulative frequency of public TCR beta family members in the study cohort and in an independent approximately 400-donor cohort. The ex vivo response was dominated by HLA-C-restricted CMV-specific TCR beta clonotypes, which also provided the single most frequent clonotype in two of eight donors.

Here V drops 7 bases and J drops 5 bases, and the junction holds 9 bases not matched to any gene. The CDR3 has 14 amino acids, counting the end cysteine and phenylalanine. The DNA shown is the 42-base CDR3, in frame from base 1. CDR1 and CDR2, looked up from the germline V gene, are MNHNS and SASEGT. For this clonotype: Its antigen is still unknown. Base qualities are not at hand, and no much larger clone is one base apart.

Data came from an Illumina HiSeq 1500. TCRdb reran the public reads through fastp at Q25 and MiXCR, keeping productive beta chains. Here each entry gathers all rows of one CDR3 protein and keeps the most common genes and DNA. Across this sample there are 400,000 to 600,000 distinct CDR3 sequences, with about 39% seen only once. The ten largest clones take up 40% to 50% of the sample. According to the study, the label for this sample's treatment or condition signals: in vitro stimulation with specific CMV peptide epitopes to enrich CMV-specific T cells. Specimen: cultured PBMCs, collected from culture after CMV antigen stimulation. The TCR comes from a human donor in good health (CMV status not recorded). Some clones in this sample may be carry-over from other donors' samples. The sequence links TRBV6-1 to TRBJ2-5; TRBD2 aligns with 8 central bases. Here is the DNA: TGTGCCAGCAACCCGGGAGGGCTTGGTGAGACCCAGTACTTC. This is translated as CASNPGGLGETQYF.